These 20 T cell receptor beta chains were sequenced from one sample in a study of blood T cells in healthy people across ages. The second PCR ran roughly 6 to 11 cycles with a sample-barcoded 5' primer and J-beta primers. TCRdb re-called the 5' RACE reads with MiXCR, one entry per CDR3 protein. This repertoire shows roughly 680,000 distinct CDR3 sequences, over 40% found once; its top ten account for 13%. Sequenced input: blood. These receptors all come from an elderly woman in good health.

This clonotype has just a few counts. A much larger clone is a single base away; this may be a read error. The V call is TRBV20-1, the J call TRBJ2-5, with D possibly TRBD1 on 6 matching bases. V lost 5 bases and J lost 11, with 24 bases in between. The CDR3 consists of 14 residues. The germline gives CDR1 DFQATT, CDR2 SNEGSKA (reference sequence). CDR3 residues: CSAYRDTALDEQYF. For the CDR3, the DNA is TGCAGTGCTTACAGGGATACGGCGTTGGATGAGCAGTACTTC.

This clonotype was observed many times. The chain employs TRBV24-1 and TRBJ2-1; 9 nucleotides line up with TRBD2. This CDR3 comprises 18 residues. V dropped 6 bases and J dropped 3; count of bases not matched to a gene: 14. Looked up from germline, CDR1 is KGHDR and CDR2 is SFDVKD. The chain's CDR3 is CATSPQIKAGGSYNEQFF. In nucleotides, the CDR3 is TGTGCCACCAGTCCTCAGATTAAAGCGGGAGGTAGCTACAATGAGCAGTTCTTC.

This clonotype was seen only a few times. The chain combines TRBV24-1 with TRBJ2-5; TRBD1 matches at 8 bases. V lost 4 bases, J lost 5 bases, and 5 bases stayed unmatched. Germline loops: CDR1 KGHDR, CDR2 SFDVKD. This CDR3 comprises 14 residues. The chain's CDR3 is CATSDRTGFETQYF. Here the CDR3 DNA reads TGTGCCACCAGTGACCGGACAGGGTTTGAGACCCAGTACTTC.

Of note for this clonotype: A clone one base away is much larger, so this may be a read error. V and J are TRBV5-1 and TRBJ1-5, with D uncertain. V lost 4 bases and J lost 4, with 9 bases in between. This CDR3 contains 13 residues. The germline V gene has CDR1 SGHRS and CDR2 YFSETQ. DNA for the CDR3: TGCGCCAGCAGCGTGGAATGGAATCAGCCCCAGCATTTT. Its translation: CASSVEWNQPQHF. The full variable domain, its missing parts supplied by reference TRBV5-1 and TRBJ1-5, is KAGVTQTPRYLIKTRGQQVTLSCSPISGHRSVSWYQQTPGQGLQFLFEYFSETQRNKGNFPGRFSGRQFSNSRSEMNVSTLELGDSALYLCASSVEWNQPQHFGDGTRLSIL.

Concerning this clonotype itself: The junction and the germline gene differ at one end; a read error may be behind it. The V gene is TRBV20-1, the J gene TRBJ2-1, with 11 bases lining up with TRBD2. This CDR3 contains 11 residues. Germline V gives CDR1 DFQATT, CDR2 SNEGSKA (reference sequence). The CDR3 DNA reads as TGTAGTCTAGCGGGGGGCTCTGAGCAGTTCTTC. Protein: CSLAGGSEQFF.

This clonotype was seen only a few times. The chain carries TRBV29-1 and TRBJ1-1, with a possible D match to TRBD1 (5 bases). Trimming left V 4 bases short and J 6 bases short, with 12 bases between. CDR3 length: 12 amino acids. Germline V CDR1 and CDR2: SQVTM, ANQGSEA. Here the CDR3 DNA reads TGCAGCGTTGCCCGGGAAGGGGCTGAAGCTTTCTTT. Translation gives CSVAREGAEAFF.

V gene TRBV3-1 combines with J gene TRBJ2-4; 13 bases are a match to TRBD2. The junction had 7 bases not matched to a gene; V was cut back by 1 base and J by 1 base. The CDR3 covers 19 residues. CDR1 and CDR2 (germline): LGHDT, YNNKEL (reference sequence). The CDR3 protein is CASSQGLGLAGEAKNIQYF. CDR3 in DNA: TGTGCCAGCAGCCAAGGGCTCGGACTAGCGGGAGAGGCCAAAAACATTCAGTACTTC. Supplemented by reference TRBV3-1 and TRBJ2-4, the full variable domain reads DTAVSQTPKYLVTQMGNDKSIKCEQNLGHDTMYWYKQDSKKFLKIMFSYNNKELIINETVPNRFSPKSPDKAHLNLHINSLELGDSAVYFCASSQGLGLAGEAKNIQYFGAGTRLSVL.

The rearrangement uses TRBV28 and TRBJ2-4, with a tentative D call TRBD1 (6 bases). Germline V gives CDR1 MDHEN, CDR2 SYDVKM. CDR3 length: 14 amino acids. Trimming left V 6 bases short and J 5 bases short, with 14 bases between. The CDR3 loop is CASSRGPSENIQYF. CDR3 DNA sequence: TGTGCCAGCAGCAGGGGCCCCTCTGAAAACATTCAGTACTTC.

This clonotype occurred many times. The chain couples TRBV11-2 to TRBJ2-3; 8 bases align to TRBD2. Trimming took 3 bases from V and 3 from J; bases not matched to a gene: 14. This CDR3 is 18 amino acids long. CDR1 SGHAT and CDR2 FQNNGV come from the germline V gene. The DNA for the CDR3 is TGTGCCAGCAGCTTTCGGTTGGCGGGGGGATGGGGGACAGATACGCAGTATTTT. It translates to CASSFRLAGGWGTDTQYF.

Many counts were recorded for this clonotype. The V call is TRBV20-1, the J call TRBJ2-1; 8 bases match TRBD1. Trimming cost V 3 bases and J 0 bases; bases outside gene matches: 4. CDR1 DFQATT and CDR2 SNEGSKA come from the germline V gene (reference sequence). CDR3 size: 15 residues. The CDR3 here is CSARGDRSSYNEQFF. In DNA, the CDR3 is TGCAGTGCTAGGGGGGACAGGAGCTCCTACAATGAGCAGTTCTTC.

J is TRBJ2-5 and V is TRBV5-1; D might be TRBD2 (6 bases). Germline CDR1 reads SGHRS; CDR2 reads YFSETQ. The CDR3 contains 17 residues. Trimming took off 4 bases at V and 2 bases at J, with 21 bases between the two ends. This CDR3 reads CASSPEPNLASQETQYF. The CDR3 DNA reads TGCGCCAGCAGCCCGGAACCGAATCTAGCGAGTCAAGAGACCCAGTACTTC.

The chain has TRBV15 and TRBJ1-4; 7 bases fit TRBD1. The V gene end was trimmed by 2 bases and the J gene end by 0 bases; junction bases not matched to a gene: 9. The germline V gene has CDR1 LNHNV and CDR2 YYDKDF (reference sequence). The CDR3 covers 18 residues. CDR3 amino acids: CATSRPGQRTPTNEKLFF. The DNA of the CDR3 is TGTGCCACCAGCAGACCGGGACAGAGGACCCCAACTAATGAAAAACTGTTTTTT.

This clonotype has just one count. The chain recombines TRBV7-2 with TRBJ2-1; D may be TRBD2 (6 bases). The CDR3 length is 14 residues. Germline assignment: CDR1 SGHTA and CDR2 FQGNSA. V lost 7 bases and J 8 bases, leaving 18 bases between the germline ends. CDR3 DNA sequence: TGTGCCAGCAACCGGTGGGAGGCTACGGATGAGCAGTTCTTC. Protein product: CASNRWEATDEQFF.

The rearrangement links TRBV4-1 to TRBJ2-5; 13 bases fit TRBD2. Trimming at V came to 2 bases and at J to 13 bases, leaving 13 bases not matched to a gene. This CDR3 region has 16 residues. Germline V lookup: CDR1 MGHRA, CDR2 YSYEKL. This CDR3 is CASSQRTSGSSDERYF. CDR3 bases: TGCGCCAGCAGCCAACGGACTAGCGGGAGTTCGGATGAGCGGTACTTC.

Comments on this clonotype: One base away lies a much larger clone, so this may be a sequencing read error. The chain recombines TRBV10-3 with TRBJ2-3; 10 nucleotides agree with TRBD2. This CDR3 contains 16 residues. The germline CDR1 and CDR2 sequences are ENHRY and SYGVKD. CDR3 protein: CATQLGASGGTDMQYF. CDR3 coding DNA: TGTGCCACCCAGCTAGGCGCTAGCGGGGGCACAGATATGCAGTATTTT.

As concerns this clonotype: Sequence at one end of the junction differs from germline and may be a read error. The chain has TRBV12-3 or TRBV12-4 and TRBJ2-3, with D perhaps TRBD2 (7 bases). The length of the CDR3 is 14 residues. The CDR3 sequence is CASSFGGAGDMEYF. CDR3 DNA: TGCGCCAGCAGTTTTGGGGGGGCAGGAGATATGGAGTATTTT.

This clonotype was seen ten or more times. The chain is built from TRBV12-3 or TRBV12-4 and TRBJ2-7; D may be TRBD1 (6 bases). Trimming removed 6 bases at V and 1 base at J, with 13 bases between. The CDR3 consists of 14 residues. Here the CDR3 DNA reads TGTGCCAGCAGGGACAGCTTAACATCCTACGAGCAGTACTTC. This gives the protein CASRDSLTSYEQYF.

This clonotype was seen more than once but under ten times. The rearrangement uses TRBV7-9 and TRBJ2-1; no firm D call. The CDR3 length is 15 residues. Germline V gives CDR1 SEHNR, CDR2 FQNEAQ (reference sequence). Trimming removed 1 base at V and 7 bases at J, with 14 bases between. The CDR3 loop is CASSLVDTPGNEQFF. DNA of the CDR3: TGTGCCAGCAGCTTAGTCGACACCCCCGGGAATGAGCAGTTCTTC.

Concerning this clonotype itself: Being one base from a much bigger clone, this may be a read error. The chain carries TRBV30 and TRBJ2-5; D unclear. V dropped 4 bases and J dropped 4 bases, with 13 bases sitting between them. This CDR3 has 13 amino acids. Germline V gene lookup returns CDR1 GTSNPN and CDR2 SVGIG (reference sequence). CDR3 in amino acids: CAWTQIYPETQYF. In DNA form, the CDR3 reads TGTGCCTGGACCCAGATTTACCCAGAGACCCAGTACTTC. Looking up the rest from reference TRBV30 and TRBJ2-5 gives the full variable domain: SQTIHQWPATLVQPVGSPLSLECTVEGTSNPNLYWYRQAAGRGLQLLFYSVGIGQISSEVPQNLSASRPQDRQFILSSKKLLLSDSGFYLCAWTQIYPETQYFGPGTRLLVL.

On this clonotype itself: A single base separates this from a much larger clone, so it may be a read error. The chain has TRBV5-5 and TRBJ2-1; 8 bases match TRBD1. The J call is uncertain, as TRBJ2-7 better fits the DNA end. This CDR3 is 16 amino acids long. The V gene's germline CDR1 is SGHKS and CDR2 YYEKEE (reference sequence). The CDR3 spells CASSSTGGLTYNEQYF. In nucleotides, the CDR3 is TGTGCCAGCAGCTCCACAGGGGGGCTCACCTACAATGAGCAGTACTTC.